The clone carrying this TCR beta chain was seen just once. The antigen is undetermined. Each donor's status was that of a healthy bone marrow donor. Trimming shortened V by 1 base and J by 4 bases, and 14 bases separated the two germline ends. This CDR3 contains 16 residues. The germline V gene encodes CDR1 LNHNV and CDR2 YYDKDF (reference sequence). PCR was performed using 60 Vbeta and 13 Jbeta primers. Profiling relied on immunoSEQ multiplex PCR, and the TCRdb table lists in-frame clones only, not all of them. The sample has around 180,000 clones, 70% to 80% seen once. The sample comes from a study of cytomegalovirus exposure and HLA in healthy donors. Study-level findings and limits: Researchers reportedly found TCR beta sequences accurately predicted most subjects' HLA-A and HLA-B alleles.

The source is a woman aged 45-60 years in good health and CMV-seronegative. The sequenced material came from PBMCs. The V gene is TRBV15, the J gene TRBJ1-3; the D gene is possibly TRBD1 (6 bases). The CDR3 DNA reads as TGTGCCACCAGCAGAGGTCCCCGGCAGGGGGGAAACACCATATATTTT. Protein product: CATSRGPRQGGNTIYF. The variable domain in full, with the rest retrieved from reference TRBV15 and TRBJ1-3, is DAMVIQNPRYQVTQFGKPVTLSCSQTLNHNVMYWYQQKSSQAPKLLFHYYDKDFNNEADTPDNFQSRRPNTSFCFLDIRSPGLGDTAMYLCATSRGPRQGGNTIYFGEGSWLTVV.